This T cell receptor (beta chain) was obtained from a study of shared T cell receptors in the human thymus. Sequencing used immunoSEQ multiplex PCR; TCRdb keeps in-frame clones, though not all of them. The sample records fewer than 700,000 clones, roughly 90% being singletons. CDR1 is MDHEN, CDR2 SYDVKM, per germline. The CDR3 has 13 residues. V gave up 8 bases and J gave up 7 bases; unmatched junction bases: 9. This sample also belongs to another study, concerning human thymus T cells. Per that study: The thymus tissue came from resections taken during corrective heart surgery. Thymic as well as blood repertoires seemed to favor certain V and J genes unevenly. Unrelated individuals reportedly shared highly overlapping thymic TCR repertoires.

The sequenced sample was thymocytes. The sequence came from a boy under two years old with a congenital heart defect. The rearrangement uses TRBV28 and TRBJ1-2; 8 bases are a match to TRBD1. The CDR3 region is CASQDRGAFGYTF. CDR3 DNA: TGTGCCAGCCAAGACAGGGGCGCGTTTGGCTACACCTTC.